Sequencing of this T cell receptor (beta chain) was carried out in a study of blood T cell repertoires in COVID-19. Study-level background: COVID-19 samples, acute and convalescent, were from the United States, Italy and Spain.

Study processing details: How many nucleated cells were present was estimated from reference gene primer amplification. Generated by immunoSEQ multiplex PCR, the TCRdb table keeps only in-frame clones and is missing some. Clone size and the V and J calls come from that table; the DNA yielded D and trimming. The data hold 160,000 or so clones, with approximately 90% observed a single time. Germline CDR1 and CDR2: WSHSY and SAAADI. CDR3 size: 13 residues. V lost 0 bases and J lost 6, with 3 bases in between. The Seattle site enrolled patients during active infection and followed them longitudinally. The sample was peripheral blood. The gene calls are TRBV10-2 and TRBJ1-6; no clear D. The sequence was collected from a woman aged 70-85 years with COVID-19, enrolled during active disease. The CDR3 reads CASSESANSPLHF. The CDR3 coding sequence is TGCGCCAGCAGTGAGTCGGCTAATTCACCCCTCCACTTT.